One sample yielded the 18 T cell receptor beta chains listed below, sequenced in a study of shared clonotypes between healthy human individuals. The protocol was immunoSEQ multiplex PCR, while the TCRdb copy is restricted to in-frame clones and leaves out a portion. This sample has roughly 1,600,000 clones, with less than 99% found just once. Sequences were obtained from naive CD4+ T cells sorted from blood. Subset of the sample: CD45RA+ positively selected. These receptors originate from a man aged 25 to 45 in good health.

The genes are TRBV15 and TRBJ2-3; the D gene could be TRBD1 or TRBD2 (7 bases each). This CDR3 region has 19 residues. Trimming took 0 bases from V and 3 from J, leaving 22 bases between them. Per the germline V gene, CDR1 is LNHNV and CDR2 is YYDKDF (reference sequence). CDR3 nucleotides: TGTGCCACCAGCAGAGATCAAAGAAGGGGGCTAGCGGAGACAGATACGCAGTATTTT. Protein: CATSRDQRRGLAETDTQYF.

On this clone: This same CDR3 is encoded by further DNA sequences in the sample. J is TRBJ1-1 and V is TRBV5-4; TRBD1 matches at 7 bases. J was trimmed by 1 base and V by 0 bases; bases with no gene match: 3. Germline values: CDR1 SGHNT, CDR2 YYREEE (reference sequence). This CDR3 region has 15 residues. The DNA for the CDR3 is TGTGCCAGCAGCTTGGGAGGGACAGCGAACACTGAAGCTTTCTTT. Translating gives CASSLGGTANTEAFF.

This rearrangement joins TRBV5-5 to TRBJ2-5, with TRBD2 matching over 9 bases. Germline CDR1 and CDR2: SGHKS and YYEKEE (reference sequence). V gave up 4 bases and J gave up 2 bases; unmatched junction bases: 12. The CDR3 consists of 17 residues. This CDR3 is CASSPEEREVLQETQYF. The CDR3 DNA is TGTGCCAGCAGCCCGGAGGAGCGGGAGGTCCTACAAGAGACCCAGTACTTC. The variable domain in full, with the rest retrieved from reference TRBV5-5 and TRBJ2-5, is DAGVTQSPTHLIKTRGQQVTLRCSPISGHKSVSWYQQVLGQGPQFIFQYYEKEERGRGNFPDRFSARQFPNYSSELNVNALLLGDSALYLCASSPEEREVLQETQYFGPGTRLLVL.

The chain combines TRBV15 with TRBJ1-5, with D unresolved. CDR3 length equals 13 residues. V was clipped by 0 bases and J by 7 bases, with 7 bases between them. Germline V gene data show CDR1 as LNHNV and CDR2 as YYDKDF (reference sequence). The CDR3 DNA reads TGTGCCACCAGCAGAGATTCCCAACAGCCCCAGCATTTT. Amino acid sequence: CATSRDSQQPQHF. The full variable domain, completed using reference TRBV15 and TRBJ1-5, is DAMVIQNPRYQVTQFGKPVTLSCSQTLNHNVMYWYQQKSSQAPKLLFHYYDKDFNNEADTPDNFQSRRPNTSFCFLDIRSPGLGDTAMYLCATSRDSQQPQHFGDGTRLSIL.

V is TRBV28 and J is TRBJ1-1; the match to TRBD1 covers 12 bases. After removal of 5 bases from V and 0 bases from J, the junction contained 4 bases not matched to a gene. The CDR3 totals 16 residues. Germline-derived CDR1 and CDR2 are MDHEN and SYDVKM. CDR3 loop: CASSRDRGRLNTEAFF. CDR3 in DNA: TGTGCCAGCAGTCGGGACAGGGGGCGACTGAACACTGAAGCTTTCTTT.

The genes are TRBV7-2 and TRBJ2-3; maybe TRBD2 (6 bases). V was pared by 3 bases and J by 1 base, with 14 bases between. Germline V gene data show CDR1 as SGHTA and CDR2 as FQGNSA. The CDR3 length is 16 residues. The CDR3 sequence is CASSFNGGAGTDTQYF. Here the CDR3 DNA reads TGTGCCAGCAGCTTCAACGGCGGGGCGGGCACAGATACGCAGTATTTT.

The chain has TRBV4-1 and TRBJ1-5, with 7 bases matching TRBD1. The CDR3 runs to 14 residues. Germline CDR1 reads MGHRA; CDR2 reads YSYEKL. Losses at the gene ends were 4 bases for V and 4 bases for J; bases not matched to a gene: 4. CDR3 loop: CASSPRQGNQPQHF. The CDR3 nucleotides read TGCGCCAGCAGCCCTCGACAGGGAAATCAGCCCCAGCATTTT.

The rearrangement joins TRBV4-1 to TRBJ2-3, with 10 bases matching TRBD1. There are 15 residues in the CDR3. CDR1 is MGHRA, CDR2 YSYEKL, per germline. The junction had 4 bases not matched to a gene; V was cut back by 5 bases and J by 2 bases. Here the CDR3 reads CASSVGTGDTDTQYF. DNA for the CDR3: TGCGCCAGCAGCGTTGGGACAGGGGACACAGATACGCAGTATTTT.

The chain uses TRBV14 and TRBJ1-5, with 7 bases fitting TRBD1. This CDR3 spans 17 amino acids. V lost 0 bases and J lost 3; bases outside the gene matches: 8. From germline, CDR1 is SGHDN and CDR2 FVKESK. The DNA for the CDR3 is TGTGCCAGCAGCCAAGATGGCAGTACAGGGGACAATCAGCCCCAGCATTTT. Protein product: CASSQDGSTGDNQPQHF.

The chain combines TRBV21-1 with TRBJ2-7; the table assigns TRBD2, which was not confirmed against the DNA. TRBV21-1 is termed a pseudogene. CDR3 length: 11 residues. CDR3 amino acids: CASINGVRQYF. DNA for the CDR3: TGTGCCAGCATCAACGGGGTGCGGCAGTACTTC.

J is TRBJ2-3 and V is TRBV7-9, with 12 bases matching TRBD2. The CDR3 totals 16 residues. Per germline, CDR1 SEHNR and CDR2 FQNEAQ (reference sequence). J gave up 0 bases and V 5 bases, and 3 bases lay outside the gene matches. CDR3 region: CASSRTSGTSTDTQYF. The CDR3 bases are TGTGCCAGCAGCAGGACTAGCGGGACTAGCACAGATACGCAGTATTTT.

The chain carries TRBV28 and TRBJ2-7; D is unclear. Germline CDR1 and CDR2: MDHEN and SYDVKM. This CDR3 region has 14 residues. Deletions cut 2 bases from V and 6 bases from J, with 14 bases between. CDR3 region: CASSLRLRVSEQYF. CDR3 sequence (DNA): TGTGCCAGCAGTTTACGCCTCCGGGTAAGCGAGCAGTACTTC.

As concerns this clone: The same CDR3 is also encoded by other DNA sequences in this sample. The chain uses TRBV30 and TRBJ2-3; D is uncertain. V gave up 0 bases and J gave up 3 bases, with 4 bases separating them. The CDR3 runs 12 residues. Per germline, CDR1 GTSNPN and CDR2 SVGIG (reference sequence). The CDR3 loop reads CAWSVRTDTQYF. CDR3 coding DNA: TGTGCCTGGAGTGTTCGGACAGATACGCAGTATTTT.

This chain joins TRBV7-9 and TRBJ2-1, with 14 bases identical to TRBD2. There are 15 residues in the CDR3. CDR1 and CDR2 (germline): SEHNR, FQNEAQ (reference sequence). V lost 5 bases to trimming and J lost 10 bases; unmatched junction nucleotides: 7. The CDR3 DNA is TGTGCCAGCAGCCCCCCGGGACTAGCGGGGGCCGAGCAGTTCTTC. It specifies CASSPPGLAGAEQFF.

The CDR3 loop reads CASTNAGFSGELFF. The CDR3 bases are TGTGCCAGCACTAATGCGGGGTTCTCCGGGGAGCTGTTTTTT. The chain employs TRBV28 and TRBJ2-2; TRBD2 might be the D (6 bases). Germline V gene sequence: CDR1 MDHEN, CDR2 SYDVKM. The V end was cut by 7 bases, the J end by 6 bases, with 15 bases between. The CDR3 is 14 amino acids.

This chain links TRBV2 with TRBJ2-7, with 9 nucleotides matching TRBD1. CDR3 length: 17 residues. Germline CDR1 SNHLY, CDR2 FYNNEI. Trimming removed 6 bases from V and 0 bases from J; junction bases left unmatched: 12. CDR3 DNA sequence: TGTGCCAGCAGGCAGGTCCCCGGGACAGGGAGCTCCTACGAGCAGTACTTC. Protein: CASRQVPGTGSSYEQYF.

The chain employs TRBV11-2 and TRBJ2-5; 10 bases match TRBD1. CDR3 length: 15 residues. The germline gives CDR1 SGHAT, CDR2 FQNNGV. The V segment lost 7 bases and the J segment 4 bases; nucleotides outside the gene matches: 9. The CDR3 loop is CASNRQGAKGETQYF. The CDR3 nucleotides read TGTGCCAGCAACAGACAGGGGGCGAAGGGAGAGACCCAGTACTTC.

The chain joins TRBV29-1 to TRBJ2-7; tentative D call: TRBD2 (6 bases). Germline CDR1 and CDR2: SQVTM and ANQGSEA. V was trimmed by 3 bases and J by 5 bases, leaving 8 bases between them. CDR3 size: 11 residues. CDR3 protein: CSVEEGHEQYF. CDR3 nucleotides: TGCAGCGTTGAGGAGGGCCACGAGCAGTACTTC.